Reported below is one T cell receptor beta chain. The data stem from a study of blood T cell repertoires in COVID-19. Study-wide context: Both acute and convalescent COVID-19 samples were obtained from the United States, Italy and Spain. From T cells, B-cell-depleted T cells, or PBMCs came the material, which was cDNA or gDNA.

Authors' analysis steps: Nucleated cell counts were estimated from reference gene primer amplification. Repertoires were generated with immunoSEQ multiplex PCR, while TCRdb's copy carries only in-frame clones and drops some. V and J calls and clone size are given by that table; D and trimming were obtained from the DNA. The sample carries 15,000 to 20,000 clones, roughly 90% recorded once. Germline trimming cut 6 bases from V and 4 bases from J; bases unmatched to any gene: 2. Germline CDR1 is MGHDK and CDR2 is SYGVNS. The CDR3 has 14 amino acids. The sample taken for sequencing was peripheral blood. This TCR was sampled from a human donor in a cohort sampled during active COVID-19. The chain uses TRBV25-1 and TRBJ2-2, with 10 bases that match TRBD2. The CDR3, as DNA: TGTGCCAGCAGGCTAGCGGGAGCCACCGGGGAGCTGTTTTTT. Amino acid sequence: CASRLAGATGELFF.